The clone carrying this T cell receptor beta chain was recorded only once. This entry comes from a study of blood T cell repertoires in COVID-19. For the study at large: Samples came from the United States, Italy and Spain, spanning acute and convalescent COVID-19.

The CDR3 extends over 12 amino acids. V lost 6 bases, J lost 8 bases, and 6 bases stayed unmatched. Per germline, CDR1 LNHDA and CDR2 SQIVND (reference sequence). Measured with immunoSEQ multiplex PCR; TCRdb has only the in-frame clones, and not every one. The table records roughly 210,000 clones, 80% to 90% of them present only once. The TCR originated in a man aged 25 to 45 in a cohort exposed to, infected with or recovered from COVID-19 (not recorded which). What was sequenced was PBMCs or T cells enriched from blood (not recorded which). The chain has TRBV19 and TRBJ1-2; 7 nucleotides agree with TRBD1. CDR3 protein: CASSPQGSGYTF. The CDR3 region has the DNA TGTGCCAGTAGCCCACAGGGGTCCGGCTACACCTTC.